The 23 T cell receptor beta chains reported below all come from one sample, sequenced in a study of CD8 T cells in Susac syndrome. Random hexamers were used to reverse transcribe an amount of roughly 0.45 to 1 ug RNA. TCRdb fed the immunoSEQ multiplex PCR reads into MiXCR, producing one record per CDR3 protein. The sample has some 99,000 distinct CDR3 sequences, just under 95% seen once. What was sequenced was CD4+ T cells from PBMCs. Receptors were obtained from a human donor with Susac syndrome.

The chain employs TRBV20-1 and TRBJ1-1, with TRBD1 matching 7 bases. From germline, CDR1 is DFQATT and CDR2 SNEGSKA (reference sequence). With V trimmed by 5 bases and J by 0 bases, 6 bases remained unmatched. CDR3 length equals 14 residues. Here the CDR3 DNA reads TGCAGTGCTCCCAGACAGGGTATGAACACTGAAGCTTTCTTT. Its protein product is CSAPRQGMNTEAFF.

This sequence joins TRBV4-3 and TRBJ2-1; the D is unclear. This CDR3 is built from 15 residues. V lost 0 bases to trimming and J lost 7 bases, with 13 bases between them. Germline assignment: CDR1 LGHNA and CDR2 YSLEER. CDR3 region: CASSQDLDAANEQFF. The CDR3 nucleotides are TGCGCCAGCAGCCAAGATTTGGACGCCGCTAATGAGCAGTTCTTC.

V gene TRBV24-1 combines with J gene TRBJ1-5; 8 nucleotides match TRBD1. V lost 4 bases and J lost 5; bases outside the gene matches: 3. Germline values: CDR1 KGHDR, CDR2 SFDVKD. This CDR3 has 14 amino acids. CDR3 residues: CATSDLDRDQPQHF. The CDR3 nucleotides are TGTGCCACCAGTGACCTGGACAGGGATCAGCCCCAGCATTTT.

The genes are TRBV6-1 and TRBJ1-1, with a weak D call TRBD1 (6 bases). The V gene's germline CDR1 is MNHNS and CDR2 SASEGT. Trimming took off 4 bases at V and 9 bases at J, with 15 bases between the two ends. The CDR3 contains 13 residues. CDR3 nucleotide sequence: TGTGCCAGCAGTGGATCACAGGGAGGGAAAGCTTTCTTT. This gives the protein CASSGSQGGKAFF.

As concerns this clonotype: Germline is not matched at one junction end, which may reflect a read error. The rearrangement joins TRBV30 to TRBJ1-3; D ambiguous. The V gene's germline CDR1 is GTSNPN and CDR2 SVGIG (reference sequence). The length of the CDR3 is 11 residues. As DNA, the CDR3 is TGTGCCTGCAGTGAGGGAAACACCATATATTTT. Translated: CACSEGNTIYF.

The chain employs TRBV9 and TRBJ2-3; perhaps TRBD2 as D (5 bases). The CDR3 length is 14 residues. V lost 0 bases to trimming and J lost 7 bases, with 12 bases between them. Per germline, CDR1 SGDLS and CDR2 YYNGEE. The CDR3 DNA is TGTGCCAGCAGCGTAGGGGATGGAGGAAATACGCAGTATTTT. Translating gives CASSVGDGGNTQYF. The entire variable domain, with the rest obtained from reference TRBV9 and TRBJ2-3, is as follows: DSGVTQTPKHLITATGQRVTLRCSPRSGDLSVYWYQQSLDQGLQFLIQYYNGEERAKGNILERFSAQQFPDLHSELNLSSLELGDSALYFCASSVGDGGNTQYFGPGTRLTVL.

The CDR3 DNA reads as TGTGCCAGCAGCTTAAATTCCAACACCGGGGAGCTGTTTTTT. As protein: CASSLNSNTGELFF. The gene calls are TRBV7-3 and TRBJ2-2; D uncertain. The CDR3 extends over 14 amino acids. Germline-derived CDR1 and CDR2 are SGHTA and FQGTGA. Trimming pared 1 base from V and 2 bases from J, leaving 5 bases between.

The gene calls are TRBV20-1 and TRBJ2-5, with a possible D match to TRBD1 (6 bases). V was shortened by 3 bases and J by 2 bases, with 16 bases between the two germline ends. In germline, CDR1 is DFQATT, CDR2 SNEGSKA (reference sequence). The CDR3 extends over 15 amino acids. In nucleotides, the CDR3 is TGCAGTGCTAGGTCAAACAGGGAACCACAAGAGACCCAGTACTTC. Protein product: CSARSNREPQETQYF.

This rearrangement joins TRBV5-4 to TRBJ2-7; the match to TRBD1 covers 9 bases. Germline CDR1 reads SGHNT; CDR2 reads YYREEE (reference sequence). The CDR3 totals 15 residues. With 0 bases clipped from V and 9 bases from J, the junction kept 10 bases outside the gene matches. CDR3 sequence: CASSLGGTGFGGQYF. CDR3 nucleotide sequence: TGTGCCAGCAGCTTGGGGGGGACAGGGTTCGGGGGGCAGTACTTC.

The rearrangement uses TRBV29-1 and TRBJ1-2, with 7 bases fitting TRBD1. This CDR3 is built from 14 residues. Trimming removed 6 bases from V and 4 bases from J; junction bases left unmatched: 11. The germline CDR1 and CDR2 sequences are SQVTM and ANQGSEA. This chain's CDR3 is CSVMTGPSSYGYTF. In nucleotides, the CDR3 is TGCAGCGTAATGACAGGGCCGTCTTCCTATGGCTACACCTTC.

About this clonotype: One junction end disagrees with the germline gene, perhaps due to a read error. The chain has TRBV29-1 and TRBJ2-3; no clear D gene. The length of the CDR3 is 13 residues. Per the germline V gene, CDR1 is SQVTM and CDR2 is ANQGSEA. Written as DNA, the CDR3 is TGCAGCGTTGAAACCAGGCCGTATTCTACGCAGGATTTT. Protein: CSVETRPYSTQDF.

The gene calls are TRBV28 and TRBJ1-2; weak D call: TRBD1 (6 bases). The germline V gene has CDR1 MDHEN and CDR2 SYDVKM. The CDR3 contains 13 residues. Trimming pared 2 bases from V and 7 bases from J, leaving 11 bases between. CDR3 sequence (DNA): TGTGCCAGCAGTTTAGGGGGGCACGGTGGCTACACCTTC. Translated, it gives CASSLGGHGGYTF.

V usage is TRBV18 and J usage is TRBJ2-5; D ambiguous. Per germline, CDR1 KGHSH and CDR2 LQKENI. The CDR3 spans 13 residues. Between the trimmed V and J ends, which lost 3 bases and 4 bases, there was a span of 9 bases. CDR3 amino acids: CASSPYARETQYF. The CDR3 nucleotides are TGTGCCAGCTCACCTTATGCCCGAGAGACCCAGTACTTC.

The chain couples TRBV5-6 to TRBJ1-2; D not certain. Germline loops: CDR1 SGHDT, CDR2 YYEEEE. Trimming took 0 bases from V and 8 from J, leaving 14 bases between them. CDR3 length: 14 amino acids. CDR3 bases: TGTGCCAGCAGCTTGGATCCGGATCCCTGGGGCTACACCTTC. This sequence encodes CASSLDPDPWGYTF.

The rearrangement joins TRBV18 to TRBJ2-7, with D hard to call. With 8 bases removed from V and 0 bases from J, the gap between germline ends came to 11 bases. This CDR3 has 13 amino acids. Germline V lookup: CDR1 KGHSH, CDR2 LQKENI. CDR3 coding DNA: TGTGCCAGCACCACCGGGTCCTCCTACGAGCAGTACTTC. Translating gives CASTTGSSYEQYF.

The chain combines TRBV28 with TRBJ2-7; D gene unclear. V was cut by 9 bases and J by 4 bases, with 13 bases left in between. The CDR3 is 12 residues long. Germline loops: CDR1 MDHEN, CDR2 SYDVKM. The CDR3 spells CASRLRAYEQYF. In nucleotides, the CDR3 is TGTGCCAGTCGTCTCCGGGCATACGAGCAGTACTTC.

The CDR3 spells CASSLALRRDEKLFF. The CDR3 DNA is TGTGCCAGCAGCTTAGCGCTGAGGCGCGATGAAAAACTGTTTTTT. The chain employs TRBV7-8 and TRBJ1-4; no firm D call. This CDR3 region has 15 residues. From germline, CDR1 is SGHVS and CDR2 FQNEAQ. V lost 0 bases to trimming and J lost 6 bases, with 11 bases between them.

This clonotype was counted once. The chain combines TRBV18 with TRBJ1-2; 10 bases match TRBD1. CDR1 and CDR2 (germline): KGHSH, LQKENI. The CDR3 has 12 amino acids. V lost 5 bases, J lost 6 bases, and 0 bases stayed unmatched. CDR3 sequence reads: CASSGTGDGYTF. The CDR3 DNA follows: TGTGCCAGCTCAGGGACAGGGGATGGCTACACCTTC.

This clonotype appeared once. The V and J genes are TRBV3-1 and TRBJ2-7; 13 bases align to TRBD2. V dropped 5 bases and J dropped 8; count of bases not matched to a gene: 6. Germline V gene sequence: CDR1 LGHDT, CDR2 YNNKEL (reference sequence). This CDR3 region has 14 residues. CDR3 protein: CASSTSGGARQQYF. The CDR3 bases are TGTGCCAGCAGCACTAGCGGGGGGGCCAGGCAGCAGTACTTC.

The chain links TRBV4-1 to TRBJ2-2; perhaps D is TRBD1 or TRBD2 (5 bases each). This CDR3 spans 17 amino acids. The germline CDR1 and CDR2 sequences are MGHRA and YSYEKL. V lost 2 bases and J lost 5, with 18 bases in between. In DNA form, the CDR3 reads TGCGCCAGCAGCCAACGGGCAGGGAGTGAGGTTACCGGGGAGCTGTTTTTT. The encoded protein is CASSQRAGSEVTGELFF.

The rearrangement links TRBV30 to TRBJ2-2; unclear D gene. Germline V CDR1 and CDR2: GTSNPN, SVGIG (reference sequence). Trimming removed 5 bases at V and 0 bases at J, with 10 bases between. The CDR3 runs to 14 residues. DNA for the CDR3: TGTGCCTGGGGTCCTAGGACGAACACCGGGGAGCTGTTTTTT. This encodes CAWGPRTNTGELFF.

The gene calls are TRBV12-3 or TRBV12-4 and TRBJ1-3; no reliable D call. The CDR3 length is 15 residues. Trimming stripped 3 bases from V and 0 bases from J, with 9 bases between. The CDR3 coding sequence is TGTGCCAGCAGTTTCGGGGATAGCTCTGGAAACACCATATATTTT. Its protein is CASSFGDSSGNTIYF.

The chain couples TRBV4-2 to TRBJ2-6, with a possible D match to TRBD1 (5 bases). The CDR3 consists of 16 residues. Between the trimmed V and J ends, which lost 1 base and 2 bases, there was a span of 9 bases. The germline V gene has CDR1 LGHNA and CDR2 YNFKEQ. As DNA, the CDR3 is TGTGCCAGCAGCCAAGGGGGCAGAACTGGGGCCAACGTCCTGACTTTC. Protein: CASSQGGRTGANVLTF.